This T cell receptor beta chain is from a study of T cell repertoires in cytomegalovirus infection (dated by TCRdb to about 2019). At the level of the whole study: Donor HLA type was relevant to the analysis, because carriage of CMV infection together with the matching HLA type was indicated by public TCR beta signatures. Findings and caveats that apply to the study as a whole: In both this cohort and an independent cohort of approximately 350 donors, the cumulative frequency of public TCR beta family members distinguished carriers of CMV infection plus the relevant HLA type. The ex vivo response was dominated by HLA-C-restricted CMV-specific TCR beta clonotypes, which also provided the single most frequent clonotype in two of eight donors.

A remark on this clonotype: Its antigen is unknown. Within one base of it there is no much larger clone, and no base qualities were kept.

CDR1 and CDR2, per the germline V gene, are MDHEN and SYDVKM. V and J are trimmed by 2 bases and 2 bases, and the gene matches miss 3 bases of the junction. The CDR3 sequence holds 18 residues, the cysteine and phenylalanine included. Solely the CDR3 DNA is kept, with 54 bases framed from the first base. The instrument given in TCRdb is Illumina HiSeq 1500. The public reads were run again by TCRdb, first through fastp at Q25 and then through MiXCR, and only productive beta chains were kept. Under each unique CDR3 protein, matching rows form one entry showing the most common genes and DNA. This sample gives some 150,000 distinct CDR3 sequences in total; about 25% of them show up just once. The top ten constitute approximately 10% of the sample.

The specimen was PBMCs. The clonotype originates from a human donor in good health (CMV status not recorded). Some clones in this sample may be carry-over from other donors' samples. The V and J genes are TRBV28 and TRBJ2-1, and 16 junctional nucleotides match TRBD2. This receptor carries the CDR3 CASSLPGLAGGTYNEQFF. The nucleotide sequence reads as follows: TGTGCCAGCAGTTTACCGGGACTAGCGGGAGGGACCTACAATGAGCAGTTCTTC.